This T cell receptor (beta chain) came from a study of CD8 T cells in ankylosing spondylitis. CDR1 is SGHNT, CDR2 YYREEE, per germline (reference sequence). Trimming took off 0 bases at V and 6 bases at J, with 13 bases between the two ends. This CDR3 region has 15 residues. There are many counts of this clonotype. Via MiXCR, TCRdb re-called the 5' RACE reads, giving one row per CDR3 protein. The table has around 220,000 distinct CDR3 sequences, under 12% seen once; the top ten hold about 19%. The receptor comes from a male donor with ankylosing spondylitis or in good health (not recorded which). This sequence joins TRBV5-4 and TRBJ2-1, with a tentative D call TRBD2 (6 bases). Source material: blood, either unsorted or a sorted T cell fraction (not recorded which). The CDR3 sequence is CASSLGAGPGNEQFF. CDR3 nucleotides: TGTGCCAGCAGCTTGGGAGCGGGTCCCGGCAATGAGCAGTTCTTC. The variable domain in full, completed from reference TRBV5-4 and TRBJ2-1, reads ETGVTQSPTHLIKTRGQQVTLRCSSQSGHNTVSWYQQALGQGPQFIFQYYREEENGRGNFPPRFSGLQFPNYSSELNVNALELDDSALYLCASSLGAGPGNEQFFGPGTRLTVL.